These 21 T cell receptor beta chains were sequenced from one sample in a study of T-cell reconstitution after alpha-beta-depleted transplantation in children. A library of TCRbeta sequences, prepared with unique molecular identifiers, was generated. MiXCR, run by TCRdb on the PCR reads, gives a single entry per CDR3 protein. The sample gives some 310,000 distinct CDR3 sequences, 23% of which show up once; roughly 9.8% is in the top ten. The source material was PBMCs, mostly from graft donor cells, sampled 180 days after TCRalphabeta/CD19-depleted stem cell transplant. The receptors derive from a male patient aged 5 to 17 who had a stem cell transplant for acute lymphoblastic leukemia, so the T cells may come from the graft donor.

This clonotype occurred once. J is TRBJ2-7 and V is TRBV6-1; possibly TRBD1 or TRBD2 for D (5 bases each). CDR3 length equals 19 residues. Per germline, CDR1 MNHNS and CDR2 SASEGT. Deletions cut 0 bases from V and 11 bases from J, with 32 bases between. The CDR3 loop reads CASSEAGGAGNILLTSEYF. In nucleotides, the CDR3 is TGTGCCAGCAGTGAAGCTGGAGGAGCAGGGAATATCCTCCTTACGAGCGAGTACTTC.

This clonotype was seen a few times. The V gene is TRBV6-1, the J gene TRBJ2-3; unclear D gene. Between the trimmed V and J ends, which lost 6 bases and 1 base, there was a span of 17 bases. The CDR3 extends over 16 amino acids. Germline V lookup: CDR1 MNHNS, CDR2 SASEGT. CDR3 sequence reads: CASRDQSVRGTDTQYF. The DNA of the CDR3 is TGTGCCAGCAGGGATCAATCCGTACGCGGCACAGATACGCAGTATTTT.

This clonotype occurred many times. V and J are TRBV5-1 and TRBJ2-1, with 8 bases matching TRBD2. The germline V gene has CDR1 SGHRS and CDR2 YFSETQ. The CDR3 spans 15 residues. The ends lost 1 base at V and 1 base at J; junction bases unmatched: 1. CDR3 in amino acids: CASSLRLASYNEQFF. In nucleotides, the CDR3 is TGCGCCAGCAGCTTGCGACTAGCGTCCTACAATGAGCAGTTCTTC.

The chain employs TRBV15 and TRBJ2-5; the match to TRBD2 covers 8 bases. The CDR3 totals 16 residues. Per germline, CDR1 LNHNV and CDR2 YYDKDF (reference sequence). Germline trimming cut 1 base from V and 4 bases from J; bases unmatched to any gene: 8. The CDR3 DNA reads as TGTGCCACCAGCAGAGGGAAGCGGGAGTTTAGAGAGACCCAGTACTTC. This sequence encodes CATSRGKREFRETQYF. The entire variable domain, with the rest obtained from reference TRBV15 and TRBJ2-5, is as follows: DAMVIQNPRYQVTQFGKPVTLSCSQTLNHNVMYWYQQKSSQAPKLLFHYYDKDFNNEADTPDNFQSRRPNTSFCFLDIRSPGLGDTAMYLCATSRGKREFRETQYFGPGTRLLVL.

This clonotype appeared a few times. V and J are TRBV20-1 and TRBJ2-1; D not certain. This CDR3 region has 13 residues. V dropped 3 bases and J dropped 1 base, with 7 bases sitting between them. Germline CDR1 and CDR2: DFQATT and SNEGSKA (reference sequence). Here the CDR3 reads CSASGLSYNEQFF. CDR3 in DNA: TGCAGTGCTAGCGGTCTTTCCTACAATGAGCAGTTCTTC.

The rearrangement uses TRBV7-6 and TRBJ2-2; 7 bases are a match to TRBD2. This CDR3 is 19 amino acids long. The germline V gene has CDR1 SGHVS and CDR2 FNYEAQ. The ends lost 1 base at V and 7 bases at J; junction bases unmatched: 18. CDR3 protein: CASSLGMGPTSFFIGELFF. The DNA for the CDR3 is TGTGCCAGCAGCTTAGGGATGGGGCCGACTAGCTTTTTCATCGGGGAGCTGTTTTTT.

The chain joins TRBV12-3 or TRBV12-4 to TRBJ2-7, with 12 bases identical to TRBD2. This CDR3 has 15 amino acids. The J segment lost 2 bases and the V segment lost 6 bases, leaving 5 bases of the junction unmatched. CDR3 bases: TGTGCCAGCAGCCAGAGGACTAGCGGGACCTACGAGCAGTACTTC. This codes for CASSQRTSGTYEQYF.

This clonotype was observed a single time. The chain has TRBV5-5 and TRBJ2-2, with 7 bases lining up with TRBD2. Germline CDR1 is SGHKS and CDR2 is YYEKEE (reference sequence). The CDR3 consists of 16 residues. Unmatched junction bases numbered 11, after V lost 3 bases and J lost 6 bases. The CDR3 nucleotides are TGTGCCAGCAGCTGGGGCGACCGGGGGGACCCCGGGGAGCTGTTTTTT. This codes for CASSWGDRGDPGELFF.

The V and J genes are TRBV5-1 and TRBJ1-1; D unclear. The CDR3 covers 12 residues. Germline V gene sequence: CDR1 SGHRS, CDR2 YFSETQ. Between the trimmed V and J ends, which lost 0 bases and 8 bases, there was a span of 8 bases. Here the CDR3 reads CASSLEGWEAFF. The CDR3 region has the DNA TGCGCCAGCAGCTTGGAGGGCTGGGAAGCTTTCTTT.

This clonotype was observed once. The chain couples TRBV18 to TRBJ2-1; D could derive from TRBD1 or TRBD2 (6 bases each). The length of the CDR3 is 12 residues. The germline V gene has CDR1 KGHSH and CDR2 LQKENI. V shed 3 bases and J shed 10 bases, with 10 bases lying between them. The CDR3 loop reads CASSPIGGEQFF. The CDR3 DNA reads as TGTGCCAGCTCACCCATAGGGGGGGAGCAGTTCTTC.

This clonotype has a handful of counts. The chain uses TRBV7-2 and TRBJ2-1; 7 bases match TRBD1. The CDR3 loop spans 14 amino acids. Germline CDR1 reads SGHTA; CDR2 reads FQGNSA. J lost 6 bases, V lost 5 bases, and 7 bases had no gene match. This CDR3 is CASSQGVGINEQFF. The DNA of the CDR3 is TGTGCCAGCAGCCAGGGGGTGGGAATCAATGAGCAGTTCTTC.

In this sample, this clonotype turned up a few times. This chain links TRBV12-3 or TRBV12-4 with TRBJ1-1; maybe TRBD1 (5 bases). The CDR3 has 15 residues. V lost 3 bases, J lost 11 bases, and 22 bases lay in between. CDR3 sequence: CASSFGGTLSSHAFF. The CDR3 DNA reads TGTGCCAGCAGTTTCGGAGGGACCCTAAGCTCGCATGCTTTCTTT.

This clonotype was seen ten or more times. A junction end diverges from the germline sequence, so it may reflect a read error. V usage is TRBV10-2 and J usage is TRBJ2-7; D is perhaps TRBD1 (5 bases). The CDR3 totals 10 residues. Germline lookup yields CDR1 WSHSY and CDR2 SAAADI. DNA for the CDR3: TGTGCCAGCAGGGACTACGAGCAGTACTTC. It yields the protein CASRDYEQYF.

This clonotype was observed a handful of times. This chain joins TRBV21-1 and TRBJ2-2; the D segment call TRBD2 is taken from the table without a DNA check. TRBV21-1 constitutes a pseudogene. The CDR3 loop spans 18 amino acids. This CDR3 is CASSKRRREGRITGELFF. The CDR3 DNA reads TGTGCCAGCAGCAAACGCAGGCGGGAGGGCCGTATCACCGGGGAGCTGTTTTTT.

V and J are TRBV12-3 or TRBV12-4 and TRBJ2-3, with 8 bases fitting TRBD2. The CDR3 runs to 16 residues. Trimming removed 5 bases from V and 1 base from J; junction bases left unmatched: 8. CDR3 in DNA: TGTGCCAGCAGTACCGCGGGGGGAGCGCGCACAGATACGCAGTATTTT. Translated, it gives CASSTAGGARTDTQYF.

This clonotype has a handful of counts. The chain carries TRBV2 and TRBJ2-7; D is unresolved. Looked up from germline, CDR1 is SNHLY and CDR2 is FYNNEI. V shed 1 base and J shed 9 bases, with 22 bases lying between them. The CDR3 is made up of 16 amino acids. CDR3 bases: TGTGCCAGCAGTGAAGGTACGGCCCTGAGGCTCTATATGCAGTACTTC. Amino acids: CASSEGTALRLYMQYF.

This chain uses TRBV27 with TRBJ2-7, with 8 bases fitting TRBD2. Trimming cost V 1 base and J 5 bases; bases outside gene matches: 7. CDR1 MNHEY and CDR2 SMNVEV come from the germline V gene (reference sequence). The CDR3 sequence is 15 residues long. In nucleotides, the CDR3 is TGTGCCAGCAGTTTATTTAGCGGGGTCCTCGACGAGCAGTACTTC. It is translated as CASSLFSGVLDEQYF.

This clonotype was seen more than once but under ten times. This chain connects TRBV10-1 to TRBJ2-1, with D perhaps matching TRBD1 or TRBD2 (5 bases each). CDR3 size: 16 residues. CDR1 is WNHNN, CDR2 SYGVQD, per germline (reference sequence). The V and J ends lost 3 bases and 4 bases respectively, with 16 bases between them. CDR3 nucleotide sequence: TGCGCCAGCAGTGATCTTGGGGGATTGCGATACAATGAGCAGTTCTTC. Encoded protein: CASSDLGGLRYNEQFF.

This chain uses TRBV19 with TRBJ2-1; D gene ambiguous. CDR3 size: 13 residues. V was shortened by 1 base and J by 6 bases, with 7 bases between the two germline ends. Per the germline V gene, CDR1 is LNHDA and CDR2 is SQIVND (reference sequence). The CDR3 DNA reads as TGTGCCAGTAGTATAGGGCAGATCAATGAGCAGTTCTTC. It specifies CASSIGQINEQFF.

The CDR3 reads CASSLAREVVYTEAFF. Written as DNA, the CDR3 is TGTGCCAGCAGCTTAGCCAGGGAGGTGGTTTACACTGAAGCTTTCTTT. The chain uses TRBV7-8 and TRBJ1-1, with D maybe TRBD1 (5 bases). Trimming took 0 bases from V and 3 from J, leaving 14 bases between them. The CDR3 runs 16 residues. Germline CDR1 is SGHVS and CDR2 is FQNEAQ.

V gene TRBV12-3 or TRBV12-4 combines with J gene TRBJ2-3, with D unresolved. CDR3 length: 18 amino acids. With 0 bases removed from V and 1 base from J, the gap between germline ends came to 17 bases. CDR3 coding DNA: TGTGCCAGCAGTTTAGCGGAGTTTGTGGGGAAGGGCACAGATACGCAGTATTTT. This translates into CASSLAEFVGKGTDTQYF.